One and the same sample provided the 29 T cell receptor beta chains below, sequenced in a study of blood T cell repertoires in COVID-19. The data were produced by immunoSEQ multiplex PCR, yet TCRdb's version contains in-frame clones alone and is incomplete. The sample includes around 270,000 clones, approximately 90% of them seen just once. Sequenced material: peripheral blood. These receptors were taken from a man aged 30 to 39 with acute or convalescent COVID-19.

This sequence joins TRBV7-9 and TRBJ2-2; TRBD2 might be the D (5 bases). The CDR3 length is 16 residues. V dropped 5 bases and J dropped 2 bases, with 15 bases sitting between them. Germline lookup yields CDR1 SEHNR and CDR2 FQNEAQ (reference sequence). This chain's CDR3 is CASSRPQAGNTGELFF. The CDR3 bases are TGTGCCAGCAGCCGCCCCCAGGCGGGTAACACCGGGGAGCTGTTTTTT.

The V call is TRBV6-5, the J call TRBJ2-1, with 12 nucleotides matching TRBD2. The CDR3 length is 15 residues. Germline V gene data show CDR1 as MNHEY and CDR2 as SVGAGI. V trimming: 5 bases; J trimming: 3 bases; junction bases outside the gene matches: 2. For the CDR3, the DNA is TGTGCCAGCAGTCAACTAGCGGGGGGCTACAATGAGCAGTTCTTC. Translation gives CASSQLAGGYNEQFF.

This chain connects TRBV6-5 to TRBJ1-6; no clear D. The CDR3 has 15 amino acids. Trimming removed 0 bases at V and 8 bases at J, with 11 bases between. Germline V gene lookup returns CDR1 MNHEY and CDR2 SVGAGI. The CDR3 bases are TGTGCCAGCAGTTACTCGTATGAGAGTGATTCACCCCTCCACTTT. Translating gives CASSYSYESDSPLHF.

This chain uses TRBV9 with TRBJ2-3, with 7 bases lining up with TRBD2. Germline CDR1 and CDR2: SGDLS and YYNGEE. J lost 2 bases, V lost 1 base, and 7 bases had no gene match. The CDR3 extends over 16 amino acids. The CDR3 DNA sequence: TGTGCCAGCAGCGTATCTGGGACTAAAAACACAGATACGCAGTATTTT. Translating gives CASSVSGTKNTDTQYF.

The chain's CDR3 is CASSQQGAGGRNEQFF. CDR3 DNA sequence: TGTGCCAGCAGCCAACAGGGGGCTGGGGGACGGAATGAGCAGTTCTTC. The rearrangement links TRBV7-9 to TRBJ2-1; the match to TRBD1 covers 9 bases. The CDR3 is 16 residues long. After removal of 5 bases from V and 7 bases from J, the junction contained 12 bases not matched to a gene. CDR1 is SEHNR, CDR2 FQNEAQ, per germline (reference sequence). Drawing the rest from reference TRBV7-9 and TRBJ2-1, the complete variable domain is DTGVSQNPRHKITKRGQNVTFRCDPISEHNRLYWYRQTLGQGPEFLTYFQNEAQLEKSRLLSDRFSAERPKGSFSTLEIQRTEQGDSAMYLCASSQQGAGGRNEQFFGPGTRLTVL.

This clone came up once. The V and J genes are TRBV9 and TRBJ1-4; 7 bases map to TRBD1. CDR3 size: 15 residues. After removal of 2 bases from V and 7 bases from J, the junction contained 8 bases not matched to a gene. In germline, CDR1 is SGDLS, CDR2 YYNGEE. CDR3 sequence (DNA): TGTGCCAGCAGCGTTGACAGGGCACTTGGTGAAAAACTGTTTTTT. Its translation is CASSVDRALGEKLFF.

The J gene is TRBJ2-4, the V gene TRBV14; 14 nucleotides align to TRBD2. V gave up 4 bases and J gave up 4 bases; unmatched junction bases: 9. This CDR3 is built from 18 residues. The germline CDR1 and CDR2 sequences are SGHDN and FVKESK. The CDR3 here is CASSPRTSGGRAKNIQYF. CDR3 in DNA: TGTGCCAGCAGCCCAAGGACTAGCGGGGGGCGAGCAAAAAACATTCAGTACTTC.

The gene calls are TRBV5-1 and TRBJ1-1; 7 bases are shared with TRBD1. CDR1 and CDR2 (germline): SGHRS, YFSETQ. The CDR3 spans 16 residues. The V segment lost 2 bases and the J segment 2 bases; nucleotides outside the gene matches: 9. CDR3 residues: CASSLTAGGRNTEAFF. Written as DNA, the CDR3 is TGCGCCAGCAGCTTAACGGCAGGGGGAAGAAACACTGAAGCTTTCTTT. Combining the CDR3 with reference TRBV5-1 and TRBJ1-1 gives the whole variable domain KAGVTQTPRYLIKTRGQQVTLSCSPISGHRSVSWYQQTPGQGLQFLFEYFSETQRNKGNFPGRFSGRQFSNSRSEMNVSTLELGDSALYLCASSLTAGGRNTEAFFGQGTRLTVV.

The chain uses TRBV6-4 and TRBJ2-3, with 14 bases fitting TRBD2. Germline V lookup: CDR1 MRHNA, CDR2 SNTAGT. V lost 2 bases to trimming and J lost 0 bases; unmatched junction nucleotides: 1. CDR3 size: 17 residues. The CDR3 region has the DNA TGTGCCAGCAGTGACGGGACTAGCGGGGGAAGCACAGATACGCAGTATTTT. Its protein product is CASSDGTSGGSTDTQYF.

V gene TRBV28 combines with J gene TRBJ1-6; D perhaps matches TRBD1 (5 bases). CDR1 is MDHEN and CDR2 is SYDVKM in the germline V gene. V lost 3 bases to trimming and J lost 7 bases, with 10 bases between them. The CDR3 covers 14 residues. CDR3 nucleotides: TGTGCCAGCAGTTTGCCAGGGAAAAATTCACCCCTCCACTTT. Translation gives CASSLPGKNSPLHF.

V gene TRBV6-1 combines with J gene TRBJ2-1, with D possibly being TRBD1 (5 bases). CDR3 size: 14 residues. The V and J ends lost 7 bases and 0 bases respectively, with 10 bases between them. CDR1 MNHNS and CDR2 SASEGT come from the germline V gene. CDR3 sequence (DNA): TGTGCCAGCAACCAGGGTCCCTCCTACAATGAGCAGTTCTTC. Translated, it gives CASNQGPSYNEQFF.

This clone occurred once. This rearrangement joins TRBV11-2 to TRBJ2-6, with 7 bases lining up with TRBD1. The J segment lost 0 bases and the V segment lost 11 bases, leaving 10 bases of the junction unmatched. This CDR3 region has 16 residues. Germline-derived CDR1 and CDR2 are SGHAT and FQNNGV. CDR3 in amino acids: CASGQGEYSGANVLTF. The CDR3 nucleotides read TGTGCCTCGGGGCAGGGGGAGTACTCTGGGGCCAACGTCCTGACTTTC.

This clone was seen a few times. This chain connects TRBV6-1 to TRBJ2-1, with D perhaps TRBD2 (6 bases). Trimming stripped 2 bases from V and 3 bases from J, with 17 bases between. Looked up from germline, CDR1 is MNHNS and CDR2 is SASEGT. The CDR3 contains 17 residues. The CDR3 region is CASSEYWAGTLYNEQFF. CDR3 DNA: TGTGCCAGCAGTGAATATTGGGCGGGGACGCTCTACAATGAGCAGTTCTTC.

The chain combines TRBV2 with TRBJ2-5; TRBD2 matches at 9 bases. CDR1 and CDR2 (germline): SNHLY, FYNNEI. V gave up 6 bases and J gave up 5 bases; unmatched junction bases: 13. There are 16 residues in the CDR3. The CDR3 is CASRQRSGGIGETQYF. CDR3 DNA: TGTGCCAGCAGGCAACGTAGCGGGGGTATAGGGGAGACCCAGTACTTC.

This chain uses TRBV11-2 with TRBJ2-5, with D perhaps TRBD2 (6 bases). Germline values: CDR1 SGHAT, CDR2 FQNNGV. CDR3 length: 15 residues. Trimming pared 5 bases from V and 5 bases from J, leaving 18 bases between. CDR3 DNA: TGTGCCAGCAGCCCCCGGAGGGCCAGAGATGAGACCCAGTACTTC. This gives the protein CASSPRRARDETQYF.

The chain employs TRBV7-3 and TRBJ2-3; D not resolved. Trimming left V 4 bases short and J 6 bases short, with 11 bases between. Germline-derived CDR1 and CDR2 are SGHTA and FQGTGA. The CDR3 is made up of 13 amino acids. The CDR3 sequence is CASSSNNGDTQYF. The CDR3, as DNA: TGTGCCAGCAGCTCAAACAACGGGGATACGCAGTATTTT.

The chain employs TRBV9 and TRBJ1-5; D ambiguous. The germline V gene encodes CDR1 SGDLS and CDR2 YYNGEE. The CDR3 has 13 amino acids. Between the trimmed V and J ends, which lost 0 bases and 6 bases, there was a span of 7 bases. The CDR3 loop is CASSVEGSQPQHF. The CDR3 nucleotides are TGTGCCAGCAGCGTAGAAGGGAGTCAGCCCCAGCATTTT.

This chain joins TRBV11-2 and TRBJ2-7; 12 bases map to TRBD1. Germline CDR1 reads SGHAT; CDR2 reads FQNNGV. The CDR3 is made up of 13 amino acids. The V and J ends lost 6 bases and 6 bases, in that order; junction bases with no gene match: 3. The CDR3, as DNA: TGTGCCAGCAGTCGGGACAGGGGGCCCGAGCAGTACTTC. Translating gives CASSRDRGPEQYF.

This clone has a single count. The V call is TRBV6-5, the J call TRBJ1-4, with 7 nucleotides matching TRBD1. The V gene end was trimmed by 5 bases and the J gene end by 4 bases; junction bases not matched to a gene: 4. Germline CDR1 and CDR2: MNHEY and SVGAGI. CDR3 length equals 14 residues. The DNA of the CDR3 is TGTGCCAGCAGTCAGACAGGGAGTAATGAAAAACTGTTTTTT. This sequence encodes CASSQTGSNEKLFF.

The chain recombines TRBV12-2 with TRBJ2-7; TRBD2, as called in the table, went unchecked against the DNA. TRBV12-2 is an annotated pseudogene. The CDR3 length is 14 residues. In DNA form, the CDR3 reads TGTGCAAGTCGCGATCCCGGGACTAGCTACGAGCAGTACTTC. Amino acid sequence: CASRDPGTSYEQYF.

The V and J genes are TRBV9 and TRBJ1-3; unclear D gene. The V and J ends lost 2 bases and 4 bases respectively, with 10 bases between them. This CDR3 has 14 residues. CDR1 is SGDLS and CDR2 is YYNGEE in the germline V gene. CDR3 sequence: CASSVQLAGNTIYF. Written as DNA, the CDR3 is TGTGCCAGCAGCGTCCAACTCGCCGGAAACACCATATATTTT.

The chain employs TRBV15 and TRBJ2-3, with 7 bases identical to TRBD2. CDR3 length: 16 residues. The germline gives CDR1 LNHNV, CDR2 YYDKDF (reference sequence). V trimming: 0 bases; J trimming: 12 bases; junction bases outside the gene matches: 15. CDR3 DNA: TGTGCCACCAGCAGAGATTATTCGGCTAGCGGTAGGGCTCAGTATTTT. As protein: CATSRDYSASGRAQYF.

The J gene is TRBJ2-4, the V gene TRBV30; TRBD2 matches at 7 bases. V shed 4 bases, J shed 5 bases, and the junction held 17 bases outside the gene matches. Germline V gene data show CDR1 as GTSNPN and CDR2 as SVGIG (reference sequence). The CDR3 extends over 17 amino acids. The CDR3 region has the DNA TGTGCCTGGAACAGCGGGATGGGCGGAGCATCGGAAAACATTCAGTACTTC. Translating it yields CAWNSGMGGASENIQYF.

This clone was seen a few times. The V gene is TRBV7-2, the J gene TRBJ1-5; D might be TRBD1 (5 bases). There are 16 residues in the CDR3. Per the germline V gene, CDR1 is SGHTA and CDR2 is FQGNSA. Trimming removed 0 bases from V and 1 base from J, with 10 bases in between. The CDR3 bases are TGTGCCAGCAGCTTAGCGGTGACAGAGAGCAATCAGCCCCAGCATTTT. It is translated as CASSLAVTESNQPQHF.

This chain uses TRBV19 with TRBJ2-6; a weak D match, TRBD1 (6 bases). The CDR3 runs 16 residues. Germline V gene data show CDR1 as LNHDA and CDR2 as SQIVND (reference sequence). Trimming took off 4 bases at V and 4 bases at J, with 14 bases between the two ends. In DNA, the CDR3 is TGTGCCAGTAGTAACCCTACAGGGACCGGGGCCAACGTCCTGACTTTC. Translated, it gives CASSNPTGTGANVLTF.

The chain employs TRBV30 and TRBJ2-1; D is undetermined. Trimming removed 4 bases from V and 7 bases from J, with 17 bases in between. CDR1 is GTSNPN and CDR2 is SVGIG in the germline V gene (reference sequence). The CDR3 runs to 14 residues. The CDR3 nucleotides are TGTGCCTGGATGAACGGGTTAAGTGGGAATGAGCAGTTCTTC. This sequence encodes CAWMNGLSGNEQFF.

With respect to this clone: This same CDR3 is encoded by further DNA sequences in the sample. The rearrangement links TRBV10-1 to TRBJ2-5, with D possibly matching TRBD1 (5 bases). This CDR3 is built from 13 residues. CDR1 is WNHNN, CDR2 SYGVQD, per germline (reference sequence). Trimming took 3 bases from V and 3 from J, leaving 8 bases between them. The CDR3 DNA follows: TGCGCCAGCAGTGATAGGGGCGAAGAGACCCAGTACTTC. It specifies CASSDRGEETQYF.

The rearrangement links TRBV6-5 to TRBJ2-2; 10 bases line up with TRBD2. The CDR3 runs to 15 residues. With 6 bases clipped from V and 5 bases from J, the junction kept 6 bases outside the gene matches. Germline V gives CDR1 MNHEY, CDR2 SVGAGI. CDR3 coding DNA: TGTGCCAGCAGCCGGACTAGCGGACGGACCGGGGAGCTGTTTTTT. Translation gives CASSRTSGRTGELFF.

This chain connects TRBV6-1 to TRBJ2-2; D remains ambiguous. CDR1 and CDR2 from the germline V gene are MNHNS and SASEGT. The CDR3 totals 12 residues. V was cut by 6 bases and J by 1 base, with 3 bases left in between. CDR3 nucleotide sequence: TGTGCCAGCAGCCTGAACACCGGGGAGCTGTTTTTT. Protein product: CASSLNTGELFF.